A selection of T cell receptor beta chains follows, all from one sample in a study of molecular identifiers for immune sequencing clone quantification. TCRdb reprocessed the PCR reads with MiXCR, giving one entry per CDR3 protein. Seen here are 63,000 or so distinct CDR3 sequences, around 17% observed once, and the top ten hold 1.4% to 1.5%. The sequencing sample was made of naive CD8+ T cells from blood, with Jurkat cell RNA spiked in. These receptors were obtained from a human donor in good health. Some libraries in this study had Jurkat cell RNA spiked in. Each CDR3 is given with its conserved first and last residue. D genes are given only for firm matches. Clone size is shown for a subset of rows, as once, few, many or a class of expanded clone.

>TRBJ2-3|many|TRBV28|TRBD2|15
TGTGCCAGCAGGCCGTGGACTAGCGGCACAGATACGCAGTATTTT
CASRPWTSGTDTQYF
>TRBJ2-1|many|TRBV20-1|TRBD2|14
TGCAGTGCTTTCGGGACTAGCGGTTTGAATGAGCAGTTCTTC
CSAFGTSGLNEQFF
>TRBJ2-7|few|TRBV20-1|TRBD2|13
TGCAGTGCCAGGACCCGGGACTACTACGAGCAGTACTTC
CSARTRDYYEQYF
>TRBJ2-7|NA|TRBV29-1|TRBD2|13
TGCAGCGTGGCAGGCGGGAGCAAATACGAGCAGTACTTC
CSVAGGSKYEQYF
>TRBJ1-1|many|TRBV7-9|NA|15
TGTGCCAGCACCCCGCGGTCCAGGGCCGACACTGAAGCTTTCTTT
CASTPRSRADTEAFF
>TRBJ2-3|many|TRBV5-6|NA|11
TGTGCCAGCGGGAGAACCGATACGCAGTATTTT
CASGRTDTQYF
>TRBJ1-2|many|TRBV4-2|TRBD1|16
TGTGCCAGCAGCCAAGAAACCGGGACAGGGGACTTAGGCTACACCTTC
CASSQETGTGDLGYTF
>TRBJ1-1|many|TRBV4-1|NA|16
TGCGCCAGCAGCCAAGATGAGGTGCGGGGGAACACTGAAGCTTTCTTT
CASSQDEVRGNTEAFF
>TRBJ2-3|many|TRBV7-6|NA|14
TGTGCCAGCAGCTTAATGGGGGCAACAGATACGCAGTATTTT
CASSLMGATDTQYF
>TRBJ1-3|NA|TRBV7-9|TRBD1|18
TGTGCCAGCAGCCCTTCGACAGGGGGCTCGCCGATGGGAAACACCATATATTTT
CASSPSTGGSPMGNTIYF
>TRBJ2-2|many|TRBV27|NA|16
TGTGCCAGCAGTTATTACAGGGCTACGAACACCGGGGAGCTGTTTTTT
CASSYYRATNTGELFF
>TRBJ2-2|many|TRBV6-6|NA|14
TGTGCCAGCAGTTACGGAGGGCCGACCGGGGAGCTGTTTTTT
CASSYGGPTGELFF
>TRBJ2-6|many|TRBV7-8|NA|15
TGTGCCAGCAGCTTAGGGGTCTCTGGGGCCAACGTCCTGACTTTC
CASSLGVSGANVLTF
>TRBJ2-3|few|TRBV7-9|NA|15
TGTGCCAGCAGCCCCCGGACAGAAAGGGCCGATACGCAGTATTTT
CASSPRTERADTQYF
>TRBJ2-4|many|TRBV4-1|NA|14
TGCGCCAGCAGCCAAGACTCCGGGATAAACATTCAGTACTTC
CASSQDSGINIQYF
>TRBJ2-3|many|TRBV12-3/TRBV12-4|TRBD2|20
TGTGCCAGCAGCAACTGGGACAACGCGGCTAGCGGGCATAGCACAGATACGCAGTATTTT
CASSNWDNAASGHSTDTQYF
>TRBJ1-1|many|TRBV7-9|NA|18
TGTGCCAGCAGCTTAGCGGGCGACTTTCCTTTTCTGAACACTGAAGCTTTCTTT
CASSLAGDFPFLNTEAFF
>TRBJ2-3|medium-sized|TRBV7-8|NA|16
TGTGCCAGCAGTCCACGACCAGGCTGGATCACAGATACGCAGTATTTT
CASSPRPGWITDTQYF
>TRBJ2-1|NA|TRBV7-2|TRBD2|18
TGTGCCAGCAGCTTAGCATCGCCGGGGAGGGGCTCCTACAATGAGCAGTTCTTC
CASSLASPGRGSYNEQFF
>TRBJ2-3|NA|TRBV27|NA|14
TGTGCCAGCAGTTTTTCCCTTAGCACAGATACGCAGTATTTT
CASSFSLSTDTQYF
>TRBJ2-2|NA|TRBV12-3/TRBV12-4|NA|15
TGTGCCAGCAGCCCGTGGATTCGGGGGGCCGGGGGGCTGTTTTTT
CASSPWIRGAGGLFF
>TRBJ1-5|many|TRBV6-2/TRBV6-3|NA|12
TGTGCCAGCAGTTACTCGCATCAGCCCCAGCATTTT
CASSYSHQPQHF
>TRBJ2-1|many|TRBV20-1|TRBD1|15
TGCAGTGCTAGAATCGGCAGGGGGCTCTACAATGAGCAGTTCTTC
CSARIGRGLYNEQFF
>TRBJ2-3|many|TRBV4-1|NA|14
TGCGCCAGCAGCCGGGACGGCTTCACAGATACGCAGTATTTT
CASSRDGFTDTQYF
>TRBJ2-7|NA|TRBV4-1|TRBD1|14
TGCGCCAGCAGCCAAGTGGGACAGAGCTACGAGCAGTACTTC
CASSQVGQSYEQYF
>TRBJ2-6|few|TRBV5-1|NA|14
TGCGCCAGCAGCCTGGCGGGGGGGGCCAACGTCCTGACTTTC
CASSLAGGANVLTF
>TRBJ1-2|many|TRBV5-1|NA|17
TGCGCCAGCAGCCCCAGGCCGGGACAACTTGTCGGCTATGGCTACACCTTC
CASSPRPGQLVGYGYTF
>TRBJ2-5|many|TRBV5-5|NA|16
TGTGCCAGCAGCTTGGACAGGTTTTTGGAACAAGAGACCCAGTACTTC
CASSLDRFLEQETQYF
>TRBJ2-7|NA|TRBV7-9|TRBD2|13
TGTGCCAGCAGTTCTCCTAGCGGCTACGAGCAGTACTTC
CASSSPSGYEQYF
>TRBJ1-5|many|TRBV7-2|NA|15
TGTGCCAGCAGCTTAGGCAGTAATAGCAATCAGCCCCAGCATTTT
CASSLGSNSNQPQHF
>TRBJ1-1|many|TRBV5-6|NA|14
TGTGCCAGCAGCTTGGTAAGGGACCGTAAAGAAGCTTTCTTT
CASSLVRDRKEAFF
>TRBJ2-3|NA|TRBV20-1|NA|16
TGCAGTGCTAGAGATCCCCAACGGGGGGACACAGATATGCAGTATTTT
CSARDPQRGDTDMQYF
>TRBJ2-7|many|TRBV9|NA|14
TGTGCCAGCAGCGTAGGGGGGACGGGGTACGAGCAGTACTTC
CASSVGGTGYEQYF
>TRBJ2-3|NA|TRBV5-1|TRBD1|15
TGCGCCAGCAGCGACCGGGACAGTAGCACAGATACGCAGTATTTT
CASSDRDSSTDTQYF
>TRBJ1-5|many|TRBV30|NA|13
TGTGCCTGGAGTGTCTCCGGGGACCAGCCCCAGCATTTT
CAWSVSGDQPQHF
>TRBJ2-5|many|TRBV7-2|NA|16
TGTGCCAGCAGCCCGCTCCAGGGAGTTGAGTGGGAGACCCAGTACTTC
CASSPLQGVEWETQYF
>TRBJ2-2|many|TRBV6-6|NA|15
TGTGCCAGCAGATGGGCGTTGACCGGACCGGGGGAGCTGTTTTTT
CASRWALTGPGELFF
>TRBJ2-2|few|TRBV7-3|TRBD1|16
TGTGCCAGCAGCTTAATGGGTTGGGACAGCACCGGGGAGCTGTTTTTT
CASSLMGWDSTGELFF
>TRBJ2-5|many|TRBV7-8|NA|11
TGTGCCAGCAGCTTTCAGGAGACCCAGTACTTC
CASSFQETQYF
>TRBJ2-2|many|TRBV7-8|NA|12
TGTGCCAGCAGCGGAGACACCGGGGAGCTGTTTTTT
CASSGDTGELFF
>TRBJ2-5|medium-sized|TRBV10-3|NA|12
TGTGCCATCGGCAGTGATCAAGAGACCCAGTACTTC
CAIGSDQETQYF
>TRBJ2-7|many|TRBV7-9|NA|14
TGTGCCAGCAGCTTATCGAACAGGACTGGCGAGCAGTACTTC
CASSLSNRTGEQYF
>TRBJ1-1|many|TRBV3-1|NA|17
TGTGCCAGCAGCCAAGATGAAGTCGGGCGCGTGGGAACTGAAGCTTTCTTT
CASSQDEVGRVGTEAFF
>TRBJ1-5|many|TRBV24-1|NA|17
TGTGCCACCAGTGATTTCTGGGTTACAGGGAGCAATCAGCCCCAGCATTTT
CATSDFWVTGSNQPQHF
>TRBJ2-7|NA|TRBV9|NA|15
TGTGCCAGCAGCGTAGTGGTCAGCTGCTCCTACGAGCAGTACTTC
CASSVVVSCSYEQYF
>TRBJ2-5|many|TRBV7-6|TRBD2|16
TGTGCCAGCAGCTCCCGACTAGCGGGGCTCCAAGAGACCCAGTACTTC
CASSSRLAGLQETQYF
>TRBJ2-7|many|TRBV7-9|NA|14
TGTGCCAGCAGCCCGACGGACGCATACTACGAGCAGTACTTC
CASSPTDAYYEQYF
>TRBJ1-5|many|TRBV5-1|NA|15
TGCGCCAGCAGCCCGGGCGGACAGAGCAATCAGCCCCAGCATTTT
CASSPGGQSNQPQHF
>TRBJ2-3|many|TRBV12-3/TRBV12-4|NA|16
TGTGCCAGCAGTTTAAGTCTTGGGGTAGGGGCAGATACGCAGTATTTT
CASSLSLGVGADTQYF
>TRBJ2-5|many|TRBV7-6|TRBD1|15
TGTGCCAGCAGTCCAGACAGGGTCAGCCGGGAGACCCAGTACTTC
CASSPDRVSRETQYF
>TRBJ2-7|NA|TRBV20-1|NA|12
TGCAGTGCTAGGGACGGCTTCTACGAGCAGTACTTC
CSARDGFYEQYF
>TRBJ2-2|many|TRBV12-3/TRBV12-4|NA|13
TGTGCCAGCAGTTCAGCGAACACCGGGGAGCTGTTTTTT
CASSSANTGELFF
>TRBJ2-7|many|TRBV7-9|NA|17
TGTGCCAGCAGCTTAGCGCGGTCAGTACAAGATTCCTACGAGCAGTACTTC
CASSLARSVQDSYEQYF
>TRBJ1-1|many|TRBV12-3/TRBV12-4|TRBD1|16
TGTGCCAGCAGTCCCGTCGTGGGGACAGGTTTCGGCGGAGCTTTCTTT
CASSPVVGTGFGGAFF
>TRBJ2-2|many|TRBV20-1|TRBD1|13
TGCAGTGCCCTCTGGGACAGTGCCGGGGAGCTGTTTTTT
CSALWDSAGELFF
>TRBJ1-6|many|TRBV7-6|NA|17
TGTGCCAGCAGCAGCTCCAGGGGTAGCTCCTATAATTCACCCCTCCACTTT
CASSSSRGSSYNSPLHF
>TRBJ2-2|few|TRBV12-5|NA|15
TGTGCTAGTGGTTTGACCAGCCAGAACACCGGGGAGCTGTTTTTT
CASGLTSQNTGELFF
>TRBJ1-1|many|TRBV29-1|NA|13
TGCAGCGTCGCCGGGACGGCGAACACTGAAGCTTTCTTT
CSVAGTANTEAFF